This TCR beta chain was documented in a study of cytomegalovirus exposure and HLA in healthy donors. Overall study findings and caveats: V- and J-gene trimming of TCR beta was linked (in a later analysis) to a missense DCLRE1C variant. Equally common other TCR beta chains were less clonally expanded than HLA-associated ones, a later analysis found.

PCR amplification relied on 60 Vbeta primers (plus 13 Jbeta primers). This table comes from immunoSEQ multiplex PCR, and its TCRdb copy is limited to in-frame clones, with some not included. The table lists 150,000 or so clones, approximately 73% of them singletons. This CDR3 has 12 residues. V gave up 3 bases and J gave up 5 bases, with 7 bases separating them. Germline-derived CDR1 and CDR2 are LNHDA and SQIVND (reference sequence). This clone was detected only once. Its matching antigen is unknown. Healthy donors of bone marrow made up the group. In nominal health when sampled, donors likely had unrecorded immune exposures nonetheless.

The V call is TRBV19, the J call TRBJ1-2; the D is unclear. Sequencing was carried out using PBMCs. The sequence came from a woman younger than 30 in good health and CMV-seronegative. The CDR3 DNA follows: TGTGCCAGTAGTATCAACAAGTATGGCTACACCTTC. Its protein product is CASSINKYGYTF.